This is a list of T cell receptor beta chains from one sample in a study of blood T cells in healthy people across ages. One entry per CDR3 protein results from TCRdb running MiXCR on the 5' RACE reads. The table lists roughly 2 million distinct CDR3 sequences, 40% to 55% of them singletons. The material sequenced was blood. These receptors were taken from a woman in her forties in good health. CDR3s include the opening cysteine and the closing phenylalanine or tryptophan. The D gene is left open where the match is weak. A row's size may be missing; if present it is once, few, many or a size class.

size,J,V,D,CDR3,DNA
NA,TRBJ1-2,TRBV7-2,NA,CASSMDSVYGYTF,TGTGCCAGCAGCATGGACAGCGTCTATGGCTACACCTTC
NA,TRBJ2-7,TRBV6-5,TRBD2,CASSPTSGEISYEQYF,TGTGCCAGCAGTCCGACTAGCGGGGAAATCTCCTACGAGCAGTACTTC
NA,TRBJ2-1,TRBV5-1,NA,CASGGLARDGGNEQFF,TGCGCCAGCGGAGGTCTAGCTCGCGACGGTGGGAATGAGCAGTTCTTC
NA,TRBJ2-5,TRBV4-1,NA,CASSQEHLQETQYF,TGCGCCAGCAGCCAAGAACATTTACAAGAGACCCAGTACTTC
NA,TRBJ2-6,TRBV9,NA,CASSVVDHSGYSGANVLTF,TGTGCCAGCAGCGTAGTTGATCACTCCGGCTACTCTGGGGCCAACGTCCTGACTTTC
few,TRBJ2-7,TRBV5-1,TRBD1,CASSVRDREGEQYF,TGCGCCAGCAGCGTACGGGACAGGGAGGGCGAGCAGTACTTC
NA,TRBJ1-5,TRBV20-1,NA,CSAQARVYQPQHF,TGCAGTGCTCAGGCTCGGGTTTATCAGCCCCAGCATTTT
NA,TRBJ2-5,TRBV10-3,NA,CASSESRTETQYF,TGTGCCAGCAGTGAGTCGAGAACAGAGACCCAGTACTTC
NA,TRBJ1-5,TRBV6-1,TRBD1,CTSSERGTGGQPQHF,TGTACCAGCAGTGAACGGGGGACAGGGGGACAGCCCCAGCATTTT
NA,TRBJ1-6,TRBV19,TRBD1,CATNRDRGSPLHF,TGTGCCACCAACCGGGACAGGGGATCACCCCTCCACTTT
NA,TRBJ1-5,TRBV4-3,NA,CASSQALAASLHQPQHF,TGCGCCAGCAGCCAAGCCCTGGCAGCGAGTCTTCATCAGCCCCAGCATTTT
few,TRBJ2-5,TRBV4-2,TRBD2,CASSKSSGVETQYF,TGTGCCAGCAGTAAGTCAAGCGGGGTGGAGACCCAGTACTTC
NA,TRBJ2-7,TRBV20-1,NA,CSARDSYLYEQYF,TGCAGTGCTAGAGACTCGTACCTTTACGAGCAGTACTTC
NA,TRBJ1-1,TRBV7-9,NA,CASSSGENTEAFF,TGTGCCAGCAGCTCGGGCGAGAACACTGAAGCTTTCTTT
few,TRBJ2-1,TRBV11-1,TRBD2,CASSSGTRVYNEQFF,TGTGCCAGCAGCTCCGGGACTAGAGTGTACAATGAGCAGTTCTTC
few,TRBJ1-5,TRBV12-3/TRBV12-4,TRBD1,CASSLRQGVNQPQHF,TGTGCCAGCAGTTTACGACAGGGGGTTAATCAGCCCCAGCATTTT
NA,TRBJ2-1,TRBV7-2,TRBD2,CASSFLAGGIDEQFF,TGTGCCAGCAGCTTCTTGGCGGGGGGGATAGATGAGCAGTTCTTC
NA,TRBJ2-3,TRBV7-3,NA,CASSSAPRDGTNTQYF,TGTGCCAGCAGCTCCGCCCCCCGCGACGGTACAAATACGCAGTATTTT
few,TRBJ2-6,TRBV6-2/TRBV6-3,NA,CASLNPRGPGANVLTF,TGTGCCAGCCTAAACCCGAGGGGACCTGGGGCCAACGTCCTGACTTTC
NA,TRBJ2-1,TRBV7-2,NA,CASSLWAGLGNEQFF,TGTGCCAGCAGCTTATGGGCAGGGCTAGGGAATGAGCAGTTCTTC
NA,TRBJ1-5,TRBV11-2,NA,CASSLAGWNQPQHF,TGTGCCAGCAGCTTAGCAGGGTGGAATCAGCCCCAGCATTTT
NA,TRBJ1-6,TRBV28,NA,CASSLSPSGLYDSPLHF,TGTGCCAGCAGTTTATCCCCTTCGGGACTTTACGATTCACCCCTCCACTTT
few,TRBJ2-1,TRBV3-1,NA,CASSQELRLLNEQFF,TGTGCCAGCAGCCAAGAGCTTAGGCTCCTCAATGAGCAGTTCTTC
NA,TRBJ1-6,TRBV4-1,NA,CASSQDPAPINDGSSYNSPLHF,TGCGCCAGCAGCCAAGATCCCGCGCCGATCAACGACGGGAGCTCCTATAATTCACCCCTCCACTTT
NA,TRBJ2-1,TRBV4-3,NA,CASSQAAGSYNGQFF,TGCGCCAGCAGCCAAGCGGCAGGGTCCTACAATGGGCAGTTCTTC
NA,TRBJ2-2,TRBV12-3/TRBV12-4,TRBD1,CASSWEDREQVTGELFF,TGTGCCAGCAGTTGGGAGGACAGGGAACAGGTCACCGGGGAGCTGTTTTTT
NA,TRBJ2-3,TRBV27,NA,CASGQRADTQYF,TGTGCCAGCGGACAGCGCGCAGATACGCAGTATTTT
NA,TRBJ2-5,TRBV3-1,NA,CARKVTQETQYF,TGTGCCAGGAAAGTTACGCAAGAGACCCAGTACTTC
few,TRBJ1-6,TRBV5-1,TRBD1,CASSLEGQVSPLHF,TGCGCCAGCAGCTTGGAAGGACAGGTTTCACCCCTCCACTTT
NA,TRBJ2-5,TRBV5-1,NA,CASGLGIAGVGETQYF,TGCGCCAGCGGCTTGGGAATAGCAGGGGTCGGAGAGACCCAGTACTTC
NA,TRBJ1-2,TRBV28,NA,CASSLVTDNYGYTF,TGTGCCAGCAGTTTAGTTACAGACAACTATGGCTACACCTTC
NA,TRBJ2-5,TRBV4-2,TRBD1,CASSRGQGAEETQYF,TGTGCCAGCAGCCGAGGACAGGGGGCAGAAGAGACCCAGTACTTC
NA,TRBJ2-7,TRBV4-3,TRBD1,CASSQDRGDRGAYEQYF,TGCGCCAGCAGCCAAGATAGAGGTGACAGGGGAGCCTACGAGCAGTACTTC
NA,TRBJ2-1,TRBV5-1,TRBD1,CASSLTSQGDEQFF,TGCGCCAGCAGCTTGACCAGTCAGGGGGATGAGCAGTTCTTC
NA,TRBJ1-1,TRBV6-5,TRBD1,CASSADRGTYTEAFF,TGTGCCAGCAGTGCCGACAGGGGAACTTACACCGAAGCTTTCTTT
NA,TRBJ1-2,TRBV6-5,NA,CASTSGGGYGYTF,TGTGCCAGCACCTCGGGTGGGGGGTATGGCTACACCTTC
few,TRBJ1-4,TRBV20-1,TRBD1,CSARAGGQGLGEDLFF,TGCAGTGCTAGAGCAGGGGGCCAGGGACTGGGTGAAGATCTGTTTTTT
NA,TRBJ2-3,TRBV5-1,TRBD2,CASSLPTSGGSSSTDTQYF,TGCGCCAGCAGCTTGCCCACTAGCGGGGGGTCCTCTAGCACAGATACGCAGTATTTT
NA,TRBJ2-4,TRBV20-1,TRBD2,CSARTSGGGNIQYF,TGCAGTGCTAGGACTAGCGGGGGCGGAAACATTCAGTACTTC
few,TRBJ1-2,TRBV27,NA,CASRYSTGNYGYTF,TGTGCCAGCAGGTACAGCACAGGGAACTATGGCTACACCTTC
few,TRBJ1-2,TRBV6-5,TRBD1,CASRTGGGYGYTF,TGTGCCAGTCGAACAGGGGGGGGTTATGGCTACACCTTC
NA,TRBJ2-3,TRBV18,TRBD1,CASSRKQGSTDTQYF,TGTGCCAGCTCACGAAAACAGGGGAGCACAGATACGCAGTATTTT
NA,TRBJ2-3,TRBV12-3/TRBV12-4,NA,CASSLTGDMQYF,TGTGCCAGCAGTTTGACGGGAGATATGCAGTATTTT
NA,TRBJ2-3,TRBV4-1,NA,CASSQEGHSTDTQYF,TGCGCCAGCAGCCAAGAGGGACACAGCACAGATACGCAGTATTTT
NA,TRBJ1-2,TRBV7-8,NA,CASSLEGYRNYGYTF,TGTGCCAGCAGCTTAGAGGGGTACAGAAACTATGGCTACACCTTC
NA,TRBJ2-7,TRBV7-9,TRBD2,CASSYGASGGASSYEQYF,TGTGCCAGCAGCTATGGGGCTAGCGGGGGGGCAAGCTCCTACGAGCAGTACTTC
NA,TRBJ2-5,TRBV24-1,NA,CATSAAGRFETQYF,TGTGCCACCAGTGCGGCAGGGAGATTCGAGACCCAGTACTTC
NA,TRBJ2-4,TRBV7-9,TRBD2,CASSLPGLAGYNEQYF,TGTGCCAGCAGCTTACCAGGACTAGCGGGGTACAATGAGCAGTACTTC
few,TRBJ2-7,TRBV20-1,TRBD1,CSATGTASEGPYEQYF,TGCAGTGCCACCGGGACAGCAAGTGAAGGCCCCTACGAGCAGTACTTC
NA,TRBJ2-1,TRBV28,NA,CASSSSINEQFF,TGTGCCAGCAGTTCCTCTATTAATGAGCAGTTCTTC
few,TRBJ2-7,TRBV7-2,NA,CASSLVPRAGIYEQYF,TGTGCCAGCAGCTTAGTTCCGCGGGCCGGAATCTACGAGCAGTACTTC
few,TRBJ2-7,TRBV12-3/TRBV12-4,NA,CASSPEQGGTYEQYF,TGTGCCAGCAGTCCGGAGCAGGGTGGGACCTACGAGCAGTACTTC
once,TRBJ1-2,TRBV6-1,TRBD1,CASSARSGGADYTF,TGTGCCAGCAGTGCCCGGTCAGGGGGCGCCGACTACACCTTC
NA,TRBJ2-5,TRBV4-2,NA,CASSQDPGVAQYF,TGTGCCAGCAGCCAAGACCCAGGGGTGGCCCAGTACTTC
few,TRBJ2-3,TRBV20-1,NA,CSAGPRGASTDTQYF,TGCAGTGCTGGGCCGCGGGGCGCTAGCACAGATACGCAGTATTTT
NA,TRBJ1-5,TRBV12-3/TRBV12-4,NA,CASSFGSGSNQPQHF,TGTGCCAGCAGTTTTGGGTCCGGTAGCAATCAGCCCCAGCATTTT
NA,TRBJ2-1,TRBV6-4,TRBD2,CTGASGELNERFF,TGTACCGGTGCTAGCGGGGAGCTCAATGAGCGGTTCTTC
NA,TRBJ1-3,TRBV7-2,NA,CASSLGGANTIYF,TGTGCCAGCAGCTTAGGGGGCGCGAACACCATATATTTT
few,TRBJ1-2,TRBV27,NA,CASSLSPHINYGYTF,TGTGCCAGCAGTTTATCCCCACACATTAACTATGGCTACACCTTC
NA,TRBJ2-3,TRBV7-2,TRBD1,CASSLKGQGARTDTQYF,TGTGCCAGCAGCTTAAAGGGGCAGGGGGCGCGAACAGATACGCAGTATTTT